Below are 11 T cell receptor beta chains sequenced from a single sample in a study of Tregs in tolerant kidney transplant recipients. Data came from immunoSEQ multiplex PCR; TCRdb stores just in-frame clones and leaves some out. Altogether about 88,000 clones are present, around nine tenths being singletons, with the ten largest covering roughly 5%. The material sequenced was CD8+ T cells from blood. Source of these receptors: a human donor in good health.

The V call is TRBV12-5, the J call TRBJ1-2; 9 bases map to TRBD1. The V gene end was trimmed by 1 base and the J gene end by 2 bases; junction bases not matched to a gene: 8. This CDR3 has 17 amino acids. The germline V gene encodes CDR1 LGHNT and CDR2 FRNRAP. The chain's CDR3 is CASGLDTGGVLNYGYTF. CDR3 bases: TGTGCTAGTGGTTTGGATACAGGGGGCGTCTTAAACTATGGCTACACCTTC.

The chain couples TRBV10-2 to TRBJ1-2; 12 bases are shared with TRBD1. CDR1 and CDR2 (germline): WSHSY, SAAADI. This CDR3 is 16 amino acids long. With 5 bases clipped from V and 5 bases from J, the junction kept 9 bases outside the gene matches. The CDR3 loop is CASSNTGDRGLYGYTF. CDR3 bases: TGCGCCAGCAGTAACACTGGGGACAGGGGGCTATATGGCTACACCTTC.

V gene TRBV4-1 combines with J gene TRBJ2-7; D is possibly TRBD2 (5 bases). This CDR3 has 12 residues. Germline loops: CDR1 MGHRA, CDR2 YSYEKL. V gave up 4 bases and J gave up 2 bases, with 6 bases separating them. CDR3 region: CASSPGAYEQYF. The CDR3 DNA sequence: TGCGCCAGCAGCCCCGGGGCCTACGAGCAGTACTTC.

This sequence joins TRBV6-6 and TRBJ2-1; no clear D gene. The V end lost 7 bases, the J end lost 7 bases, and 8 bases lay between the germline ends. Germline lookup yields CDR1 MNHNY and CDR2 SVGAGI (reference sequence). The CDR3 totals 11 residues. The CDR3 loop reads CASTQYNEQFF. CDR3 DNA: TGTGCCAGCACCCAGTATAATGAGCAGTTCTTC.

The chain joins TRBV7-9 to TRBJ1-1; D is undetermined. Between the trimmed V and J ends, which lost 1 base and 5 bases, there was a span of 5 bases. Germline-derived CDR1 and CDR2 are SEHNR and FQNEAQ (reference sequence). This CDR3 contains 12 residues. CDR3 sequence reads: CASSLGRTEAFF. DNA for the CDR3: TGTGCCAGCAGCTTAGGGAGGACTGAAGCTTTCTTT.

The CDR3 region has the DNA TGTGCCAGCAGCTTAGGGGCCGAAAACACAGATACGCAGTATTTT. Protein: CASSLGAENTDTQYF. J is TRBJ2-3 and V is TRBV13; D not certain. The CDR3 runs to 15 residues. V was trimmed by 0 bases and J by 2 bases, leaving 9 bases between them. Germline V gene data show CDR1 as PRHDT and CDR2 as FYEKMQ (reference sequence).

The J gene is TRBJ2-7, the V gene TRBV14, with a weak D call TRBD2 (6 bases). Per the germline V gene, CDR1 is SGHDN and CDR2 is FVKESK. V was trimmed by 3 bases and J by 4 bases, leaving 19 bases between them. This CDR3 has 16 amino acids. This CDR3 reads CASSHPEGPGGYEQYF. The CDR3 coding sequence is TGTGCCAGCAGCCATCCGGAGGGTCCGGGTGGATACGAGCAGTACTTC.

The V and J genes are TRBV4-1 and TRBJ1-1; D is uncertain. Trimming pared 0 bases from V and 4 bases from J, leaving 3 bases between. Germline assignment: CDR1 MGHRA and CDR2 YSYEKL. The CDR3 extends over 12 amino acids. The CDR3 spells CASSQERTEAFF. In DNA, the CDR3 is TGCGCCAGCAGCCAAGAGCGCACTGAAGCTTTCTTT.

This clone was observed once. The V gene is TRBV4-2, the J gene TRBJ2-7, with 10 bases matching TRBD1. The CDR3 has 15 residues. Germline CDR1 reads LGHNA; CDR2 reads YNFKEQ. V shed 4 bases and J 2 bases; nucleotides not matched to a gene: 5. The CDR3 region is CASSPRDRGTYEQYF. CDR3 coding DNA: TGTGCCAGCAGCCCTCGGGACAGGGGAACCTACGAGCAGTACTTC.

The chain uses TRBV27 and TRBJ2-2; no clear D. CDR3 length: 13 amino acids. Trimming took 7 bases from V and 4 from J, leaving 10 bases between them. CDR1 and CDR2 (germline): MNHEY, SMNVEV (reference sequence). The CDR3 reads CASNWVGTGELFF. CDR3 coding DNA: TGTGCCAGCAATTGGGTAGGCACCGGGGAGCTGTTTTTT.

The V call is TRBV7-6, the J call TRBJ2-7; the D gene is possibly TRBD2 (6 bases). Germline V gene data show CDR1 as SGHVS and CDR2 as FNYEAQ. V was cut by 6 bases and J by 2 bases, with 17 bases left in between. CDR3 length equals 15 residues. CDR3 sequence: CASSLWGGRTYEQYF. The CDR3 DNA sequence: TGTGCCAGCAGTCTCTGGGGAGGTAGGACCTACGAGCAGTACTTC.